The entry below describes one TCR beta chain. A much larger clone is a single base away; this may be a read error. These data are taken from a study of tumor and adjacent non-tumor tissue in lung cancer. A modified ARM-PCR protocol with three rounds of nested PCR amplified TCRbeta. In TCRdb, the multiplex PCR reads were re-called with MiXCR into one record per CDR3 protein. The table has some 93,000 distinct CDR3 sequences, approximately 65% seen once. The template was RNA from unsorted bulk tissue. V was pared by 6 bases and J by 2 bases, with 11 bases between. CDR1 and CDR2 from the germline V gene are MDHEN and SYDVKM. The CDR3 runs 13 residues.

Sequencing was performed on lung tumor tissue. The receptor was isolated from a man aged 55 to 70 with non-small cell lung cancer. This rearrangement joins TRBV28 to TRBJ2-7; D not certain. DNA of the CDR3: TGTGCCAGCAGGCGAGTCGTCACCTACGAGCAGTACTTC. Translation gives CASRRVVTYEQYF.